The next 30 T cell receptor beta chains were all read from a single sample in a study of STAT5B mutations in CD4+ large granular lymphocyte leukemia. TCRdb's copy holds only in-frame clones and misses some; the assay was immunoSEQ multiplex PCR. The sample yields approximately 24,000 clones, over 70% seen once. Sequencing input: CD4+ T cells from blood buffy coats. These receptors were collected from a human donor in good health.

The DNA of the CDR3 is TGCGCCAGCAGCTTGGGCTATCTAGGGTCACCCCTCCACTTT. Encoded protein: CASSLGYLGSPLHF. The rearrangement links TRBV5-1 to TRBJ1-6; D unclear. The CDR3 spans 14 residues. CDR1 is SGHRS, CDR2 YFSETQ, per germline. V was cut by 0 bases and J by 10 bases, with 11 bases left in between.

The chain links TRBV7-9 to TRBJ2-3, with TRBD2 matching 7 bases. Germline V gives CDR1 SEHNR, CDR2 FQNEAQ (reference sequence). V gave up 4 bases and J gave up 2 bases; unmatched junction bases: 3. The CDR3 is 14 amino acids. The CDR3 region is CASSWGGATDTQYF. DNA of the CDR3: TGTGCCAGCAGCTGGGGGGGTGCCACAGATACGCAGTATTTT.

For this clone: One end of the junction varies from germline; a read error may be responsible. The gene calls are TRBV5-8 and TRBJ1-4; D remains ambiguous. The CDR3 totals 14 residues. The germline V gene encodes CDR1 SGHTS and CDR2 YDEGEE. For the CDR3, the DNA is TGTGCCAGCAGCTTGGCGGGTACTATTGAAAAACTGTTTTTT. Encoded protein: CASSLAGTIEKLFF. Full variable domain (outside the CDR3, taken from reference TRBV5-8 and TRBJ1-4): EAGVTQSPTHLIKTRGQQATLRCSPISGHTSVYWYQQALGLGLQFLLWYDEGEERNRGNFPPRFSGRQFPNYSSELNVNALELEDSALYLCASSLAGTIEKLFFGSGTQLSVL.

The rearrangement links TRBV29-1 to TRBJ1-4; 9 bases map to TRBD1. The germline gives CDR1 SQVTM, CDR2 ANQGSEA. Trimming removed 7 bases from V and 7 bases from J; junction bases left unmatched: 7. This CDR3 spans 13 amino acids. The chain's CDR3 is CSAWGQGREKLFF. As DNA, the CDR3 is TGCAGCGCGTGGGGACAGGGACGTGAAAAACTGTTTTTT.

This clone turned up a few times. In nucleotides, the CDR3 is TGTGCCAGCAGATCCAGTCGGAATCAGCCCCAGCATTTT. Protein product: CASRSSRNQPQHF. The gene calls are TRBV6-5 and TRBJ1-5; no reliable D call. The CDR3 consists of 13 residues. The germline V gene has CDR1 MNHEY and CDR2 SVGAGI. V dropped 6 bases and J dropped 4 bases, with 10 bases sitting between them.

The chain joins TRBV6-4 to TRBJ2-2, with TRBD2 matching over 7 bases. The CDR3 covers 15 residues. V dropped 3 bases and J dropped 6; count of bases not matched to a gene: 7. The germline CDR1 and CDR2 sequences are MRHNA and SNTAGT. Here the CDR3 DNA reads TGTGCCAGCAGTGAGGCCGGACTAGTACCCGGGGAGCTGTTTTTT. Translating it yields CASSEAGLVPGELFF.

This chain joins TRBV28 and TRBJ1-2; 7 bases map to TRBD1. V lost 5 bases, J lost 0 bases, and 6 bases stayed unmatched. The CDR3 consists of 15 residues. Germline V gene sequence: CDR1 MDHEN, CDR2 SYDVKM. The CDR3 DNA sequence: TGTGCCAGCAGTCAAGGACAGGTGCCTAACTATGGCTACACCTTC. Its protein product is CASSQGQVPNYGYTF.

This clone appeared a single time. The V gene is TRBV28, the J gene TRBJ1-4, with D unresolved. Germline CDR1 reads MDHEN; CDR2 reads SYDVKM. This CDR3 is 13 amino acids long. Trimming removed 6 bases from V and 10 bases from J, with 15 bases in between. The CDR3 DNA reads TGTGCCAGCAGCCCCCCGGATACGGTAAAACTGTTTTTT. Its protein product is CASSPPDTVKLFF. The variable domain in full, with the rest retrieved from reference TRBV28 and TRBJ1-4, is DVKVTQSSRYLVKRTGEKVFLECVQDMDHENMFWYRQDPGLGLRLIYFSYDVKMKEKGDIPEGYSVSREKKERFSLILESASTNQTSMYLCASSPPDTVKLFFGSGTQLSVL.

The rearrangement uses TRBV30 and TRBJ1-6; D is unresolved. Per germline, CDR1 GTSNPN and CDR2 SVGIG (reference sequence). V was clipped by 0 bases and J by 7 bases, with 13 bases between them. The CDR3 runs 15 residues. CDR3 amino acids: CAWSVSRRGNSPLHF. The CDR3, as DNA: TGTGCCTGGAGTGTATCCCGTCGAGGGAATTCACCCCTCCACTTT.

V usage is TRBV27 and J usage is TRBJ1-1; no clear D gene. CDR3 length equals 14 residues. In germline, CDR1 is MNHEY, CDR2 SMNVEV (reference sequence). Trimming cost V 5 bases and J 1 base, with 11 bases left between them. This chain's CDR3 is CASSMHTSNTEAFF. The CDR3 coding sequence is TGTGCCAGCAGTATGCATACGTCGAACACTGAAGCTTTCTTT.

The chain carries TRBV18 and TRBJ2-3; tentatively, D is TRBD1 (6 bases). This CDR3 has 16 amino acids. V was cut by 4 bases and J by 7 bases, with 21 bases left in between. Germline assignment: CDR1 KGHSH and CDR2 LQKENI. The CDR3 nucleotides read TGTGCCAGCTCACTACGACAGGACCCATCCACGAATACGCAGTATTTT. It codes for CASSLRQDPSTNTQYF.

There are a few counts of this clone. Sequence at one end of the junction differs from germline and may be a read error. The chain combines TRBV27 with TRBJ2-5; D remains ambiguous. Germline CDR1 MNHEY, CDR2 SMNVEV (reference sequence). The CDR3 runs 16 residues. CDR3 protein: CASSPRPGPLQATQYF. The CDR3, as DNA: TGTGCCAGCAGTCCCCGACCTGGACCGTTGCAAGCGACCCAGTACTTC.

The chain joins TRBV27 to TRBJ2-5; 12 bases match TRBD2. In germline, CDR1 is MNHEY, CDR2 SMNVEV (reference sequence). This CDR3 spans 16 amino acids. With 6 bases clipped from V and 4 bases from J, the junction kept 9 bases outside the gene matches. This CDR3 is CASSSLTSGSLETQYF. The CDR3, as DNA: TGTGCCAGCAGCTCGCTGACTAGCGGGAGTTTAGAGACCCAGTACTTC.

The chain combines TRBV19 with TRBJ1-5, with D uncertain. Looked up from germline, CDR1 is LNHDA and CDR2 is SQIVND (reference sequence). V lost 3 bases, J lost 0 bases, and 12 bases lay in between. CDR3 size: 16 residues. CDR3 coding DNA: TGTGCCAGTAGTATTCGGGCAGTGGGTAGCAATCAGCCCCAGCATTTT. Translation gives CASSIRAVGSNQPQHF.

The rearrangement uses TRBV7-2 and TRBJ2-5; D not resolved. The closer fit of TRBJ2-7 to the DNA end suggests the J call may be wrong. The CDR3 totals 13 residues. In germline, CDR1 is SGHTA, CDR2 FQGNSA. The CDR3, as DNA: TGTGCCAGCAGCTTGACACCCTCCTACGAGCAGTACTTC. It yields the protein CASSLTPSYEQYF.

This clone was found once. The rearrangement uses TRBV12-5 and TRBJ2-7, with 10 bases lining up with TRBD1. The germline V gene has CDR1 LGHNT and CDR2 FRNRAP. V was clipped by 0 bases and J by 5 bases; unmatched bases: 13. The CDR3 extends over 18 amino acids. Here the CDR3 reads CASGLVNPPMGTGDEQYF. In nucleotides, the CDR3 is TGTGCTAGTGGTTTGGTAAACCCCCCCATGGGGACAGGGGACGAGCAGTACTTC.

The V gene is TRBV19, the J gene TRBJ1-1, with 11 bases matching TRBD1. V was clipped by 7 bases and J by 10 bases; unmatched bases: 20. The CDR3 runs to 17 residues. Germline values: CDR1 LNHDA, CDR2 SQIVND (reference sequence). DNA for the CDR3: TGTGCCAGTACCCCTATCGGGGGGGGACAGGGGGTATCCGGAGCTTTCTTT. This gives the protein CASTPIGGGQGVSGAFF.

The chain recombines TRBV2 with TRBJ2-5, with 8 bases that match TRBD1. The V gene end was trimmed by 1 base and the J gene end by 3 bases; junction bases not matched to a gene: 4. The CDR3 is 15 residues long. CDR1 and CDR2 (germline): SNHLY, FYNNEI. As DNA, the CDR3 is TGTGCCAGCAGTGAAGACAGGGGGTCAGAAGAGACCCAGTACTTC. The encoded protein is CASSEDRGSEETQYF.

This chain joins TRBV9 and TRBJ1-4; D is uncertain. This CDR3 is 14 amino acids long. The germline CDR1 and CDR2 sequences are SGDLS and YYNGEE. V dropped 4 bases and J dropped 0 bases, with 7 bases sitting between them. The CDR3 is CASSYGATNEKLFF. DNA for the CDR3: TGTGCCAGCAGCTATGGTGCAACTAATGAAAAACTGTTTTTT.

J is TRBJ1-5 and V is TRBV5-1; D perhaps matches TRBD1 (5 bases). The V gene lost 0 bases and the J gene lost 0 bases, with 7 bases spanning the gap. The CDR3 length is 15 residues. Germline assignment: CDR1 SGHRS and CDR2 YFSETQ. In nucleotides, the CDR3 is TGCGCCAGCAGCTTGGTAGGGGATAGCAATCAGCCCCAGCATTTT. Its protein product is CASSLVGDSNQPQHF.

This clone was detected only once. The chain carries TRBV18 and TRBJ2-3; TRBD1 or TRBD2 may be the D gene (5 bases each). Per the germline V gene, CDR1 is KGHSH and CDR2 is LQKENI. V was cut by 0 bases and J by 4 bases, with 11 bases left in between. The CDR3 consists of 15 residues. The CDR3 sequence is CASSPPGQGADTQYF. CDR3 nucleotide sequence: TGTGCCAGCTCACCACCGGGCCAGGGAGCAGATACGCAGTATTTT.

The V and J genes are TRBV5-4 and TRBJ2-6; no firm D call. V lost 2 bases and J 0 bases, leaving 9 bases between the germline ends. The CDR3 is 16 residues long. Germline CDR1 SGHNT, CDR2 YYREEE (reference sequence). The CDR3 DNA follows: TGTGCCAGCAGCTTCTACACAAACTCTGGGGCCAACGTCCTGACTTTC. This translates into CASSFYTNSGANVLTF.

The chain employs TRBV7-2 and TRBJ2-7; no clear D. The CDR3 totals 11 residues. V was shortened by 2 bases and J by 5 bases, with 4 bases between the two germline ends. The germline CDR1 and CDR2 sequences are SGHTA and FQGNSA. The CDR3 DNA reads TGTGCCAGCAGCTTATATCACGAGCAGTACTTC. Its protein product is CASSLYHEQYF.

This chain links TRBV2 with TRBJ2-1, with a possible D match to TRBD1 (6 bases). The V end lost 7 bases, the J end lost 9 bases, and 22 bases lay between the germline ends. Germline lookup yields CDR1 SNHLY and CDR2 FYNNEI. CDR3 length equals 15 residues. DNA of the CDR3: TGTGCCAGCACTCCCCTCAGGGACACCTGGGGTGAGCAGTTCTTC. Protein product: CASTPLRDTWGEQFF.

The rearrangement links TRBV28 to TRBJ2-6; D not resolved. This CDR3 is 15 amino acids long. The germline gives CDR1 MDHEN, CDR2 SYDVKM. V was cut by 2 bases and J by 4 bases, with 9 bases left in between. CDR3 region: CASSLIGSGANVLTF. CDR3 coding DNA: TGTGCCAGCAGTTTAATAGGGTCCGGGGCCAACGTCCTGACTTTC. The full variable domain, with the rest looked up from reference TRBV28 and TRBJ2-6, is DVKVTQSSRYLVKRTGEKVFLECVQDMDHENMFWYRQDPGLGLRLIYFSYDVKMKEKGDIPEGYSVSREKKERFSLILESASTNQTSMYLCASSLIGSGANVLTFGAGSRLTVL.

The chain combines TRBV7-9 with TRBJ2-7; 11 nucleotides line up with TRBD2. The CDR3 is made up of 15 amino acids. The V gene end was trimmed by 8 bases and the J gene end by 0 bases; junction bases not matched to a gene: 6. CDR1 and CDR2 from the germline V gene are SEHNR and FQNEAQ (reference sequence). The CDR3, as DNA: TGTGCCAGCGCAAGAGGGACTAGCGGCTCCTACGAGCAGTACTTC. Translated, it gives CASARGTSGSYEQYF.

This chain connects TRBV7-9 to TRBJ2-3; D unclear. The CDR3 runs to 14 residues. Germline V gene sequence: CDR1 SEHNR, CDR2 FQNEAQ (reference sequence). V gave up 0 bases and J gave up 0 bases, with 4 bases separating them. The CDR3 sequence: CASSLAASTDTQYF. The CDR3 DNA sequence: TGTGCCAGCAGCTTAGCAGCCAGCACAGATACGCAGTATTTT.

The rearrangement links TRBV7-2 to TRBJ2-7; 7 nucleotides align to TRBD2. Germline assignment: CDR1 SGHTA and CDR2 FQGNSA. V shed 5 bases and J 1 base; nucleotides not matched to a gene: 11. The CDR3 totals 16 residues. CDR3 nucleotide sequence: TGTGCCAGCAGCCCCCGGGGCGGGAGCCGGTCCTACGAGCAGTACTTC. Residues: CASSPRGGSRSYEQYF.

V and J are TRBV19 and TRBJ2-4, with 7 bases matching TRBD1. CDR1 and CDR2 (germline): LNHDA, SQIVND (reference sequence). The CDR3 has 16 amino acids. V trimming: 10 bases; J trimming: 0 bases; junction bases outside the gene matches: 12. The CDR3 bases are TGTGCCACTCGGGGTTACAGGGGCCAAGCCAAAAACATTCAGTACTTC. The encoded protein is CATRGYRGQAKNIQYF.

The chain carries TRBV11-3 and TRBJ2-7, with a tentative D call TRBD2 (7 bases). V lost 5 bases to trimming and J lost 1 base, with 15 bases between them. This CDR3 is 15 amino acids long. From germline, CDR1 is SGHNT and CDR2 YENEEA. The CDR3 reads CASSRGGDTSYEQYF. The CDR3 region has the DNA TGTGCCAGCAGCCGAGGGGGGGACACGTCCTACGAGCAGTACTTC.